Sequencing of this T cell receptor beta chain was carried out in a study of CD8+ T cells in alopecia areata. Treatment: oral pan-JAK inhibitor, 5-10 mg twice daily. Patients with alopecia areata provided lesional scalp punch biopsies as well as peripheral blood. As the sequencing template, cDNA was produced by extracting RNA and reverse transcribing it. Measured with immunoSEQ multiplex PCR; TCRdb has only the in-frame clones, and not every one. Among roughly 210,000 clones listed, around 43% were seen once. Germline assignment: CDR1 MNHNS and CDR2 SASEGT. The length of the CDR3 is 14 residues. V was cut by 4 bases and J by 1 base, with 8 bases left in between.

The sample here was CD4+ T cells sorted from blood, taken at approximately week 36, from a patient treated with tofacitinib. The TCR comes from a human donor with alopecia areata. V usage is TRBV6-1 and J usage is TRBJ1-5, with D maybe TRBD1 (5 bases). The CDR3 nucleotides are TGTGCCAGCAGTGTATGGGACAGCAATCAGCCCCAGCATTTT. This sequence encodes CASSVWDSNQPQHF.